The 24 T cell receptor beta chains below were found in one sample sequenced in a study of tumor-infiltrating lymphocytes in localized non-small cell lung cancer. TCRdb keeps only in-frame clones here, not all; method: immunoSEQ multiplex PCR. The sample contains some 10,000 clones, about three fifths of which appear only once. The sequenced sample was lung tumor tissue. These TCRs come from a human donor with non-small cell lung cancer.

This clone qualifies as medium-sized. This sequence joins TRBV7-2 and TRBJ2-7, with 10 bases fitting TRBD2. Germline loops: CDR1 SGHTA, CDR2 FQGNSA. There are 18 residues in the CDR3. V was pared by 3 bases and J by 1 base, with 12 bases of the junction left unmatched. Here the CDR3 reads CASSLIKSQTSGSYEQYF. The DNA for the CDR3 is TGTGCCAGCAGCTTGATAAAGAGTCAGACTAGCGGGTCCTACGAGCAGTACTTC.

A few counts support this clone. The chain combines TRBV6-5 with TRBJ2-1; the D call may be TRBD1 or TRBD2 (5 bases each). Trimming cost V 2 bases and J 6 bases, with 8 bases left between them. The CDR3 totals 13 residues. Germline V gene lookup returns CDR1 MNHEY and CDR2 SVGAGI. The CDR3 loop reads CASSYGDRNEQFF. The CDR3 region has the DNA TGTGCCAGCAGTTACGGGGACCGCAATGAGCAGTTCTTC.

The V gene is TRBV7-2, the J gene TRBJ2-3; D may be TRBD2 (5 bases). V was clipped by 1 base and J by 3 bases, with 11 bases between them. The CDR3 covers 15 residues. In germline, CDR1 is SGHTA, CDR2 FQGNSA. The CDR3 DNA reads TGTGCCAGCAGCTTAGTCCTAGCAGAAACAGATACGCAGTATTTT. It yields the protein CASSLVLAETDTQYF.

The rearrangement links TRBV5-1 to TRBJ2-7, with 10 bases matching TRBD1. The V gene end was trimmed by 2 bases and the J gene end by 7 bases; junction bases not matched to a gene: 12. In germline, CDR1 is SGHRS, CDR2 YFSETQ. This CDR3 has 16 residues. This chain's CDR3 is CASSLTPDRGTGEQYF. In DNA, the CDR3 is TGCGCCAGCAGCTTAACCCCGGACAGGGGGACGGGGGAGCAGTACTTC.

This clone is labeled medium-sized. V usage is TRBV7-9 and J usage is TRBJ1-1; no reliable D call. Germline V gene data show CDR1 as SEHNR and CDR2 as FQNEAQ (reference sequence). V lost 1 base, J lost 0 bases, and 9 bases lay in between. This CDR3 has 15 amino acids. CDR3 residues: CASSLGSLMNTEAFF. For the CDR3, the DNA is TGTGCCAGCAGCTTAGGTTCACTGATGAACACTGAAGCTTTCTTT.

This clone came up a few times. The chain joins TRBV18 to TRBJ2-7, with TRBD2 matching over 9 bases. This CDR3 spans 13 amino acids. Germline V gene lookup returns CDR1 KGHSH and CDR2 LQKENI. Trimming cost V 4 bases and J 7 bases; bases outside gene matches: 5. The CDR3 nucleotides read TGTGCCAGCTCACGGATGGGACTAGCAGAGCAGTACTTC. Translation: CASSRMGLAEQYF.

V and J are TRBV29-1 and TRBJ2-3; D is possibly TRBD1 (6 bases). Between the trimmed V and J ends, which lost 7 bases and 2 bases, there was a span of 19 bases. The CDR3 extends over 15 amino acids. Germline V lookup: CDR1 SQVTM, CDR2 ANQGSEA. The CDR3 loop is CSGISDRIVTDTQYF. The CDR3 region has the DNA TGCAGCGGAATTTCTGACAGGATCGTCACAGATACGCAGTATTTT.

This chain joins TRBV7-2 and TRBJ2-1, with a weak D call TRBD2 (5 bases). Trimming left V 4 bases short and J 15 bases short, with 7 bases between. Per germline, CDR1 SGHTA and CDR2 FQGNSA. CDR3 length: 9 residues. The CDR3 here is CASSSRGFF. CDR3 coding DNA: TGTGCCAGCAGCTCTCGGGGGTTCTTC.

The CDR3 protein is CASSRTGAVGELFF. For the CDR3, the DNA is TGTGCCAGCAGTCGAACAGGGGCCGTCGGGGAGCTGTTTTTT. The chain links TRBV6-5 to TRBJ2-2; 7 bases match TRBD1. J was trimmed by 7 bases and V by 5 bases; bases with no gene match: 7. This CDR3 region has 14 residues. CDR1 and CDR2 (germline): MNHEY, SVGAGI.

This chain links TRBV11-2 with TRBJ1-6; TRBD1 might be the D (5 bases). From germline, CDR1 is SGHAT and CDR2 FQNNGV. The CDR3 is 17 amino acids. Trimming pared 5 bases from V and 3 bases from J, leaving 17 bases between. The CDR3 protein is CASSTGGVGLYNSPLHF. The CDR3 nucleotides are TGTGCCAGCAGCACCGGGGGGGTTGGTCTCTATAATTCACCCCTCCACTTT.

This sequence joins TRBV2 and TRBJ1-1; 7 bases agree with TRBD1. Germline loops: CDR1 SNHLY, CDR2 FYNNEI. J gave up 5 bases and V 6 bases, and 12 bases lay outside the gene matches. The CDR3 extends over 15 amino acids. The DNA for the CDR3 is TGTGCCAGCAGCATCGGACAGGCTCTTGGGACTGAAGCTTTCTTT. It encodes CASSIGQALGTEAFF.

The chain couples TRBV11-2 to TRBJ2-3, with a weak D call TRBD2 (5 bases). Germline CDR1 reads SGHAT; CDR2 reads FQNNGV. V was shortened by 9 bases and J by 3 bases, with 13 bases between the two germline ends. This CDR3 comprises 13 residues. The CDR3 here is CASRVPGTDTQYF. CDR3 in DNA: TGTGCCAGTAGGGTCCCGGGGACAGATACGCAGTATTTT. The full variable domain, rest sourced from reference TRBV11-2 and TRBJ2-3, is EAGVAQSPRYKIIEKRQSVAFWCNPISGHATLYWYQQILGQGPKLLIQFQNNGVVDDSQLPKDRFSAERLKGVDSTLKIQPAKLEDSAVYLCASRVPGTDTQYFGPGTRLTVL.

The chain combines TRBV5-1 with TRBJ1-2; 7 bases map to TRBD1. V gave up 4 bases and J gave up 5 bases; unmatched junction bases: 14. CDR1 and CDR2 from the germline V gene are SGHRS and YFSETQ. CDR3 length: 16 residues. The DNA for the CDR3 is TGCGCCAGCAGCCCAAGACAGGGTCGATATGGATATGGCTACACCTTC. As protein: CASSPRQGRYGYGYTF.

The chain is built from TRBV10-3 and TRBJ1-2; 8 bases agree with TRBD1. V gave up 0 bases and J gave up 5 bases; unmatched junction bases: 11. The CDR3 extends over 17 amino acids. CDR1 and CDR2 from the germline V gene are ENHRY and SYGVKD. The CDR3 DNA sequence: TGTGCCATCAGTGAGTCCATCAGTCAGGGGGCCAGGTATGGCTACACCTTC. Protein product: CAISESISQGARYGYTF.

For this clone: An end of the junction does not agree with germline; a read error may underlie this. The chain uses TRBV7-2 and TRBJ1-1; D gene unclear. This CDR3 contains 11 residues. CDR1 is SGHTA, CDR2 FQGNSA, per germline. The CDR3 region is CASSLGAAKRF. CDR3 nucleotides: TGTGCCAGCAGCTTAGGGGCAGCGAAGCGGTTT.

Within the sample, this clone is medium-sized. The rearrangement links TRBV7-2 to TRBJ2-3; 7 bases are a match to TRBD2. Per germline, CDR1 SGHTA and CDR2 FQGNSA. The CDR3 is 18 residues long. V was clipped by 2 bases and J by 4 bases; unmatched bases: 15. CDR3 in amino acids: CASSLWGRASGVADTQYF. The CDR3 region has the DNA TGTGCCAGCAGCTTATGGGGACGGGCTAGCGGTGTGGCAGATACGCAGTATTTT.

In DNA form, the CDR3 reads TGTGCCAGCAGCTTGGTTAGCACAGATACGCAGTATTTT. Protein product: CASSLVSTDTQYF. The chain is built from TRBV11-2 and TRBJ2-3; no reliable D call. In germline, CDR1 is SGHAT, CDR2 FQNNGV. Trimming shortened V by 3 bases and J by 0 bases, and 4 bases separated the two germline ends. The CDR3 covers 13 residues. Full variable domain (rest looked up from reference TRBV11-2 and TRBJ2-3): EAGVAQSPRYKIIEKRQSVAFWCNPISGHATLYWYQQILGQGPKLLIQFQNNGVVDDSQLPKDRFSAERLKGVDSTLKIQPAKLEDSAVYLCASSLVSTDTQYFGPGTRLTVL.

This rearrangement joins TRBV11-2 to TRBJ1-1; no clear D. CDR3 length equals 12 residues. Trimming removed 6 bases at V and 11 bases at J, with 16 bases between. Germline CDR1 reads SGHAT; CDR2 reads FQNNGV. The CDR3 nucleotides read TGTGCCAGCAGGTCCGGGCCCTTCGACGCTTTCTTT. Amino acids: CASRSGPFDAFF.

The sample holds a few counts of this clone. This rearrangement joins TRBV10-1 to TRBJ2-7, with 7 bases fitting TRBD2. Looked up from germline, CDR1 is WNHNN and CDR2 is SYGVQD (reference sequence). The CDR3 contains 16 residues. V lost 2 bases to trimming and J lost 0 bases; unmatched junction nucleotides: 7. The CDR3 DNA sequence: TGCGCCAGCAGTGAGAACCCGGCTAGCGGCTCCTACGAGCAGTACTTC. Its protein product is CASSENPASGSYEQYF.

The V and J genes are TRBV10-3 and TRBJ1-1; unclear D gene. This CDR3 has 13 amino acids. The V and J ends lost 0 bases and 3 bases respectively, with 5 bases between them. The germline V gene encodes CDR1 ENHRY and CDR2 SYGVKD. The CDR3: CAISESADTEAFF. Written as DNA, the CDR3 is TGTGCCATCAGTGAGTCGGCAGACACTGAAGCTTTCTTT.

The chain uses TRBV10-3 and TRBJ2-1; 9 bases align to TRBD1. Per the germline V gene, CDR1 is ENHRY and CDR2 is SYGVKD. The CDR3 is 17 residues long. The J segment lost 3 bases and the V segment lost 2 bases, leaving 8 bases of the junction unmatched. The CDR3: CAISENLRTGDYNEQFF. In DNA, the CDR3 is TGTGCCATCAGTGAGAATCTTCGGACAGGGGACTACAATGAGCAGTTCTTC.

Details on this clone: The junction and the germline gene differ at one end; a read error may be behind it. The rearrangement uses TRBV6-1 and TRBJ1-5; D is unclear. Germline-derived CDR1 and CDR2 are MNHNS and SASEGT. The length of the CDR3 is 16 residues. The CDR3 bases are TGTGCCAGCAGTGATCTGGCAGGCCTTAGCAACCAGCCCCAGCATTTT. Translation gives CASSDLAGLSNQPQHF.

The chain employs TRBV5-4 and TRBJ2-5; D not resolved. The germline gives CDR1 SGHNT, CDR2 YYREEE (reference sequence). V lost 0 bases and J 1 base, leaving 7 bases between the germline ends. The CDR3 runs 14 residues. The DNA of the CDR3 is TGTGCCAGCAGCTTGGTCCACAGCCAAGAGACCCAGTACTTC. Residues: CASSLVHSQETQYF.

CDR3 bases: TGTGCCAGTAGTATCGCATACTCCTACGAGCAGTACTTC. As protein: CASSIAYSYEQYF. The chain is built from TRBV19 and TRBJ2-7; no clear D. The CDR3 runs to 13 residues. V lost 3 bases to trimming and J lost 0 bases, with 6 bases between them. Germline values: CDR1 LNHDA, CDR2 SQIVND (reference sequence).